The 18 T cell receptor beta chains presented below share a single source sample, sequenced in a study of vaccination effects on CD4 cells after COVID-19. Libraries were prepared by immunoSEQ multiplex PCR; TCRdb keeps only in-frame clonotypes and omits some of them. The sample has 15,000 or so clones; roughly 76% are singletons. Sequencing was preceded by expansion of antigen-specific CD4+ T cells with viral peptide pools in the ViraFEST assay. Isolation of CD4+ T cells took place after 10 days of culture. Two doses of either BNT162b2 or mRNA-1273 were given to each participant. Their cognate antigens are unknown. The sample here was CD4+ T cells from PBMCs cultured with HCoV-NL63 spike peptides, taken after COVID-19 vaccination. The receptor set was obtained from a human donor who received a COVID-19 vaccine.

This clone has more than one count but fewer than ten. The chain recombines TRBV28 with TRBJ1-5; D is undetermined. The length of the CDR3 is 15 residues. From germline, CDR1 is MDHEN and CDR2 SYDVKM. V lost 5 bases to trimming and J lost 3 bases, with 14 bases between them. The CDR3 DNA follows: TGTGCCAGCAGTCCCCTGGCCGGTCTCAATCAGCCCCAGCATTTT. This gives the protein CASSPLAGLNQPQHF. The full variable domain, its missing parts supplied by reference TRBV28 and TRBJ1-5, is DVKVTQSSRYLVKRTGEKVFLECVQDMDHENMFWYRQDPGLGLRLIYFSYDVKMKEKGDIPEGYSVSREKKERFSLILESASTNQTSMYLCASSPLAGLNQPQHFGDGTRLSIL.

V is TRBV2 and J is TRBJ2-7; D call uncertain. The CDR3 loop spans 12 amino acids. Germline V CDR1 and CDR2: SNHLY, FYNNEI. Trimming left V 3 bases short and J 4 bases short, with 7 bases between. Written as DNA, the CDR3 is TGTGCCAGCAGTGACAGTTTTTACGAGCAGTACTTC. Its protein product is CASSDSFYEQYF.

The chain recombines TRBV11-3 with TRBJ1-2; D remains ambiguous. CDR1 SGHNT and CDR2 YENEEA come from the germline V gene. The CDR3 extends over 14 amino acids. V lost 5 bases to trimming and J lost 7 bases, with 17 bases between them. The CDR3 spells CASSPPQSFGGYTF. The CDR3 DNA is TGTGCCAGCAGCCCCCCTCAGAGCTTCGGTGGCTACACCTTC.

The genes are TRBV6-5 and TRBJ1-1; 7 bases agree with TRBD1. This CDR3 spans 15 amino acids. V shed 5 bases and J 1 base; nucleotides not matched to a gene: 7. The germline CDR1 and CDR2 sequences are MNHEY and SVGAGI. Here the CDR3 reads CASSPRDSRNTEAFF. In nucleotides, the CDR3 is TGTGCCAGCAGTCCCCGGGACAGCAGGAACACTGAAGCTTTCTTT.

This clone was seen just once. The rearrangement links TRBV4-2 to TRBJ1-2; 7 bases match TRBD1. The CDR3 is 18 residues long. Germline CDR1 LGHNA, CDR2 YNFKEQ. V dropped 0 bases and J dropped 3; count of bases not matched to a gene: 13. DNA of the CDR3: TGTGCCAGCAGCCAAGAAACCCACGGGCCAACAGGGGACTATGGCTACACCTTC. It yields the protein CASSQETHGPTGDYGYTF.

The chain links TRBV6-6 to TRBJ1-5, with a possible D match to TRBD1 (6 bases). V shed 5 bases and J shed 2 bases, with 10 bases lying between them. CDR1 and CDR2 from the germline V gene are MNHNY and SVGAGI (reference sequence). CDR3 size: 14 residues. The CDR3 region is CASSPHRGNQPQHF. CDR3 nucleotides: TGTGCCAGCAGTCCGCACAGGGGCAATCAGCCCCAGCATTTT.

This chain connects TRBV4-3 to TRBJ1-4; D possibly corresponds to TRBD1 (6 bases). With 3 bases removed from V and 7 bases from J, the gap between germline ends came to 18 bases. The CDR3 length is 16 residues. Germline CDR1 is LGHNA and CDR2 is YSLEER. The CDR3 nucleotides are TGCGCCAGCAGCCACGGCGACAGGCCATTTACTGAAAAACTGTTTTTT. Translated, it gives CASSHGDRPFTEKLFF.

The rearrangement links TRBV5-8 to TRBJ2-1, with D maybe TRBD2 (5 bases). This CDR3 region has 12 residues. In germline, CDR1 is SGHTS, CDR2 YDEGEE. V was trimmed by 2 bases and J by 10 bases, leaving 10 bases between them. The chain's CDR3 is CASSFRTGEQFF. The CDR3 nucleotides read TGTGCCAGCAGCTTCCGGACTGGGGAGCAGTTCTTC.

The chain couples TRBV12-3 or TRBV12-4 to TRBJ2-7; D gene uncertain. Deletions cut 5 bases from V and 1 base from J, with 9 bases between. This CDR3 is built from 13 residues. CDR3 region: CASSKDASYEQYF. CDR3 in DNA: TGTGCCAGCAGTAAGGACGCTTCCTACGAGCAGTACTTC.

The chain joins TRBV19 to TRBJ1-2; D remains ambiguous. Between the trimmed V and J ends, which lost 5 bases and 7 bases, there was a span of 11 bases. Germline V CDR1 and CDR2: LNHDA, SQIVND (reference sequence). The CDR3 length is 12 residues. The CDR3 spells CASSGRTSGYTF. The DNA for the CDR3 is TGTGCCAGTAGTGGGAGGACTTCTGGCTACACCTTC.

This rearrangement joins TRBV27 to TRBJ2-5; 9 nucleotides match TRBD1. This CDR3 is built from 17 residues. Unmatched junction bases numbered 11, after V lost 2 bases and J lost 4 bases. Germline V CDR1 and CDR2: MNHEY, SMNVEV (reference sequence). CDR3 protein: CASSLGTGFTGRETQYF. The CDR3 bases are TGTGCCAGCAGTTTAGGGACAGGGTTTACTGGTCGAGAGACCCAGTACTTC.

The chain uses TRBV5-1 and TRBJ2-7; 9 bases align to TRBD1. CDR3 length: 16 residues. V dropped 5 bases and J dropped 5; count of bases not matched to a gene: 14. Germline V gene data show CDR1 as SGHRS and CDR2 as YFSETQ. Here the CDR3 reads CASSVGMGQGFNEQYF. DNA of the CDR3: TGCGCCAGCAGTGTTGGGATGGGACAGGGATTCAACGAGCAGTACTTC. Together with reference TRBV5-1 and TRBJ2-7, the CDR3 gives the full variable domain: KAGVTQTPRYLIKTRGQQVTLSCSPISGHRSVSWYQQTPGQGLQFLFEYFSETQRNKGNFPGRFSGRQFSNSRSEMNVSTLELGDSALYLCASSVGMGQGFNEQYFGPGTRLTVT.

V is TRBV28 and J is TRBJ1-2, with a tentative D call TRBD1 (5 bases). Germline V gene data show CDR1 as MDHEN and CDR2 as SYDVKM. This CDR3 spans 14 amino acids. V was trimmed by 7 bases and J by 7 bases, leaving 19 bases between them. The CDR3 nucleotides read TGTGCCAGCACCCCTTCTAGGGGATCTGGTGGCTACACCTTC. Amino acid sequence: CASTPSRGSGGYTF.

This clone came up once. This chain connects TRBV7-9 to TRBJ1-6; a possible D gene is TRBD1 (6 bases). The CDR3 consists of 15 residues. Germline V lookup: CDR1 SEHNR, CDR2 FQNEAQ (reference sequence). The V and J ends lost 5 bases and 5 bases respectively, with 13 bases between them. The CDR3 reads CASSRGLRDNSPLHF. CDR3 nucleotide sequence: TGTGCCAGCAGCCGGGGGCTTCGGGATAATTCACCCCTCCACTTT.

The J gene is TRBJ1-2, the V gene TRBV7-9, with a weak D call TRBD1 (5 bases). Germline V gene sequence: CDR1 SEHNR, CDR2 FQNEAQ (reference sequence). V was pared by 5 bases and J by 0 bases, with 7 bases between. The CDR3 has 13 amino acids. This CDR3 is CASSATANYGYTF. CDR3 sequence (DNA): TGTGCCAGCAGCGCGACAGCTAACTATGGCTACACCTTC.

This clone was picked up one time. The chain combines TRBV28 with TRBJ1-2; 9 bases line up with TRBD1. This CDR3 spans 15 amino acids. J lost 4 bases, V lost 3 bases, and 6 bases had no gene match. Germline V gives CDR1 MDHEN, CDR2 SYDVKM. The CDR3 spells CASSLLGTGPYGYTF. DNA of the CDR3: TGTGCCAGCAGTTTGTTGGGGACAGGGCCCTATGGCTACACCTTC.

The rearrangement links TRBV6-2 or TRBV6-3 to TRBJ2-6; D may be TRBD2 (6 bases). Germline values: CDR1 MNHEY, CDR2 SVGEGT. CDR3 length: 19 amino acids. The V end was cut by 6 bases, the J end by 4 bases, with 25 bases between. The CDR3 nucleotides are TGTGCCAGCAGCGCCCAGAGTGGAGGAGGGGTGTACGGGGCCAACGTCCTGACTTTC. It encodes CASSAQSGGGVYGANVLTF.

This clone came up once. The chain couples TRBV12-3 or TRBV12-4 to TRBJ1-2; unclear D gene. Trimming cost V 5 bases and J 6 bases, with 10 bases left between them. The CDR3 covers 12 residues. Here the CDR3 DNA reads TGTGCCAGCAGTGCCGGGTTCGATGGCTACACCTTC. It translates to CASSAGFDGYTF.